A single sample gave rise to the 15 T cell receptor beta chains below, sequenced in a study of T cells after yellow fever vaccination. From the 5' RACE reads, TCRdb called clonotypes with MiXCR, one entry per CDR3 protein. Of a few hundred thousand distinct CDR3 sequences listed, around 8.6% are singletons. This specimen was CD4+ T cells sorted from PBMCs, taken 5 days after the yellow fever booster vaccination. The receptors here all came from a man aged 18 to 30 who received the YFV17D yellow fever vaccine.

This clonotype occurred a few times. The chain has TRBV7-2 and TRBJ2-3; D is uncertain. V gave up 4 bases and J gave up 2 bases, with 16 bases separating them. Germline lookup yields CDR1 SGHTA and CDR2 FQGNSA. The length of the CDR3 is 16 residues. The CDR3 nucleotides read TGTGCCAGCAGCTCAAGTGGTGGGTTTGTCACAGATACGCAGTATTTT. Encoded protein: CASSSSGGFVTDTQYF.

The table lists this clonotype with many counts. The V call is TRBV11-3, the J call TRBJ1-6, with D hard to call. V was pared by 0 bases and J by 5 bases, with 2 bases between. This CDR3 spans 13 amino acids. Germline CDR1 SGHNT, CDR2 YENEEA. The CDR3 region is CASSLEHNSPLHF. CDR3 DNA: TGTGCCAGCAGCTTAGAGCATAATTCACCCCTCCACTTT. Full variable domain (rest looked up from reference TRBV11-3 and TRBJ1-6): EAGVVQSPRYKIIEKKQPVAFWCNPISGHNTLYWYLQNLGQGPELLIRYENEEAVDDSQLPKDRFSAERLKGVDSTLKIQPAELGDSAVYLCASSLEHNSPLHFGNGTRLTVT.

This clonotype was detected only a few times. This sequence joins TRBV7-3 and TRBJ2-2, with 7 nucleotides matching TRBD2. After removal of 5 bases from V and 3 bases from J, the junction contained 9 bases not matched to a gene. This CDR3 is 16 amino acids long. Germline assignment: CDR1 SGHTA and CDR2 FQGTGA. CDR3 amino acids: CASSPGARGDTGELFF. The CDR3, as DNA: TGTGCCAGCAGCCCCGGAGCTCGGGGGGACACCGGGGAGCTGTTTTTT.

This clonotype was picked up many times. This chain joins TRBV6-5 and TRBJ2-1; 11 bases align to TRBD2. The CDR3 has 15 amino acids. Per the germline V gene, CDR1 is MNHEY and CDR2 is SVGAGI. V lost 5 bases and J lost 8; bases outside the gene matches: 8. As DNA, the CDR3 is TGTGCCAGCAGTAAGACTAGCGGGGTAGGTTATGAGCAGTTCTTC. Translating gives CASSKTSGVGYEQFF.

The chain recombines TRBV19 with TRBJ1-4; D unclear. This CDR3 region has 14 residues. The V end lost 7 bases, the J end lost 0 bases, and 9 bases lay between the germline ends. From germline, CDR1 is LNHDA and CDR2 SQIVND (reference sequence). The CDR3 loop is CASTRTATNEKLFF. CDR3 sequence (DNA): TGTGCCAGTACCCGGACGGCAACTAATGAAAAACTGTTTTTT. Based on the CDR3 plus reference TRBV19 and TRBJ1-4, the full variable domain is DGGITQSPKYLFRKEGQNVTLSCEQNLNHDAMYWYRQDPGQGLRLIYYSQIVNDFQKGDIAEGYSVSREKKESFPLTVTSAQKNPTAFYLCASTRTATNEKLFFGSGTQLSVL.

The chain uses TRBV7-2 and TRBJ1-6; 10 bases line up with TRBD1. V dropped 6 bases and J dropped 11; count of bases not matched to a gene: 10. The CDR3 consists of 15 residues. The germline V gene encodes CDR1 SGHTA and CDR2 FQGNSA. This chain's CDR3 is CASRTIRDRGTPLHF. The CDR3 region has the DNA TGTGCCAGCAGGACTATCCGGGACAGGGGTACACCCCTCCACTTT.

This clonotype was observed a handful of times. This chain joins TRBV10-2 and TRBJ1-1; TRBD1 is a possible D gene (5 bases). CDR3 length: 13 residues. Germline V CDR1 and CDR2: WSHSY, SAAADI. V lost 7 bases and J lost 6, with 15 bases in between. The CDR3 sequence: CASTARRDAEAFF. CDR3 DNA sequence: TGCGCCAGCACAGCCCGAAGGGACGCTGAAGCTTTCTTT.

The table lists this clonotype with many counts. This rearrangement joins TRBV20-1 to TRBJ2-1; 15 bases map to TRBD2. This CDR3 spans 15 amino acids. With V trimmed by 6 bases and J by 7 bases, 7 bases remained unmatched. The germline V gene encodes CDR1 DFQATT and CDR2 SNEGSKA (reference sequence). This chain's CDR3 is CSAGLAGGPRNEQFF. Written as DNA, the CDR3 is TGCAGTGCGGGACTAGCGGGGGGCCCTCGGAATGAGCAGTTCTTC.

This chain joins TRBV5-1 and TRBJ2-3, with TRBD2 identical over 9 bases. The germline CDR1 and CDR2 sequences are SGHRS and YFSETQ. J lost 0 bases, V lost 0 bases, and 8 bases had no gene match. This CDR3 has 18 residues. Here the CDR3 reads CASSLARGGGASTDTQYF. CDR3 coding DNA: TGCGCCAGCAGCTTGGCCCGTGGCGGGGGGGCTAGCACAGATACGCAGTATTTT.

The chain recombines TRBV7-2 with TRBJ2-7; tentatively, D is TRBD1 (6 bases). The germline V gene encodes CDR1 SGHTA and CDR2 FQGNSA. Trimming removed 4 bases at V and 1 base at J, with 20 bases between. The CDR3 contains 17 residues. DNA for the CDR3: TGTGCCAGCAGCTCGGGCAGCAGGGGACCCCAATCCTACGAGCAGTACGTC. This translates into CASSSGSRGPQSYEQYV.

V and J are TRBV6-2 or TRBV6-3 and TRBJ1-2; perhaps TRBD1 as D (6 bases). The CDR3 spans 16 residues. The V gene lost 0 bases and the J gene lost 4 bases, with 15 bases spanning the gap. The germline CDR1 and CDR2 sequences are MNHEY and SVGEGT. The CDR3 region is CASSYSAGGAIYGYTF. In DNA form, the CDR3 reads TGTGCCAGCAGTTACTCGGCCGGGGGCGCAATCTATGGCTACACCTTC.

A few counts support this clonotype. This chain uses TRBV6-5 with TRBJ1-1, with D possibly matching TRBD1 (5 bases). Germline CDR1 and CDR2: MNHEY and SVGAGI. V lost 6 bases, J lost 5 bases, and 19 bases lay in between. The CDR3 totals 15 residues. The CDR3 spells CASRAQGGGGTEAFF. The CDR3 region has the DNA TGTGCCAGCAGGGCCCAGGGCGGCGGGGGAACTGAAGCTTTCTTT.

The rearrangement links TRBV12-3 or TRBV12-4 to TRBJ2-5; TRBD1 aligns across 7 bases. The length of the CDR3 is 13 residues. CDR3 amino acids: CASRKGARVTQYF. The CDR3 DNA follows: TGTGCTAGTAGGAAGGGGGCAAGGGTGACCCAGTACTTC.

This clonotype was seen a handful of times. The chain employs TRBV24-1 and TRBJ2-3; the match to TRBD1 covers 8 bases. The CDR3 totals 17 residues. The ends lost 4 bases at V and 5 bases at J; junction bases unmatched: 13. The germline gives CDR1 KGHDR, CDR2 SFDVKD. This chain's CDR3 is CATSDPAGTGGRDTQYF. CDR3 DNA sequence: TGTGCCACCAGTGACCCGGCGGGGACAGGAGGTCGAGATACGCAGTATTTT.

The V gene is TRBV6-6, the J gene TRBJ2-3, with D tentatively TRBD1 (6 bases). The CDR3 covers 14 residues. CDR1 is MNHNY and CDR2 is SVGAGI in the germline V gene (reference sequence). The V end was cut by 11 bases, the J end by 0 bases, with 15 bases between. The CDR3 loop reads CAGRGGGSTDTQYF. The CDR3 DNA is TGTGCCGGACGAGGGGGTGGAAGCACAGATACGCAGTATTTT.